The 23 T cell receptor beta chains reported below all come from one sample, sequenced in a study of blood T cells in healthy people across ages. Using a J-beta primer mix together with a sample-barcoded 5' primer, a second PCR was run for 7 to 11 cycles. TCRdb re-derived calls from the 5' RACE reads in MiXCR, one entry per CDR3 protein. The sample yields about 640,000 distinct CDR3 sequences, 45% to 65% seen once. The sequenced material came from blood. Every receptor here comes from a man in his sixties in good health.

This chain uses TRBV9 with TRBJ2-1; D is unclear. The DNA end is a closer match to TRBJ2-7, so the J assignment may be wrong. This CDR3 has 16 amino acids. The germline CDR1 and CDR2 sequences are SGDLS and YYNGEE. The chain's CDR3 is CASSVGTTSSYNEQYF. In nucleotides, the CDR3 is TGTGCCAGCAGCGTAGGAACCACCAGCTCCTACAATGAGCAGTACTTC.

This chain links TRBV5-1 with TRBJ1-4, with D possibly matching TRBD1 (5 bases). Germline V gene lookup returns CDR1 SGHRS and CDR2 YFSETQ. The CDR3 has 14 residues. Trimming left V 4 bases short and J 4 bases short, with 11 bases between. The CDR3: CASSPGTYNEKLFF. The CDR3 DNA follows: TGCGCCAGCAGCCCAGGGACCTATAATGAAAAACTGTTTTTT.

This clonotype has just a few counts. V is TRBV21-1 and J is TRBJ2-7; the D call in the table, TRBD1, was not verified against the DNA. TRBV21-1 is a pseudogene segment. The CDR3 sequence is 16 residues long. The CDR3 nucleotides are TGTGCCAGCATATCGGGGCCTTGGGACAGGAAAGGCGAGCAGTACTTC. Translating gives CASISGPWDRKGEQYF.

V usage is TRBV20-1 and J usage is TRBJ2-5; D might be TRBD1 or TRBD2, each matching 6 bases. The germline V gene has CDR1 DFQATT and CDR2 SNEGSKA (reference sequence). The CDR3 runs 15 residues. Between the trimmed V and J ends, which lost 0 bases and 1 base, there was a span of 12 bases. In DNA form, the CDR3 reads TGCAGTGCTAGAGATTTCGGGGGCAGCCAAGAGACCCAGTACTTC. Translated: CSARDFGGSQETQYF.

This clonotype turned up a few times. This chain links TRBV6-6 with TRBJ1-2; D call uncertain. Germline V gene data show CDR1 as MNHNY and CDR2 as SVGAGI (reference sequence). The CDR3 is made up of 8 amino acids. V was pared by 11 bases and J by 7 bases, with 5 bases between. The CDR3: CALGGYTF. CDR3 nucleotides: TGTGCCCTAGGTGGCTACACCTTC.

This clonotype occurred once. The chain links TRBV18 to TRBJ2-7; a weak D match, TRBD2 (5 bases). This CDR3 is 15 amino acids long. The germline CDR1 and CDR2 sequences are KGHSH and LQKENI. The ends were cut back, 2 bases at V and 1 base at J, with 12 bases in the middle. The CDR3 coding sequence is TGTGCCAGCTCACCATCCGGACGGGGTTCCTACGAGCAGTACTTC. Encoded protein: CASSPSGRGSYEQYF.

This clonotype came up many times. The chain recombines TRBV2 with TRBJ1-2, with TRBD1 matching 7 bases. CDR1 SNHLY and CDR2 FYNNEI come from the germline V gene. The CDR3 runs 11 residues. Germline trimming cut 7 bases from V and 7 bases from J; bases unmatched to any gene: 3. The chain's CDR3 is CASTHRGGYTF. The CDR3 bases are TGTGCCAGCACCCACAGGGGTGGCTACACCTTC.

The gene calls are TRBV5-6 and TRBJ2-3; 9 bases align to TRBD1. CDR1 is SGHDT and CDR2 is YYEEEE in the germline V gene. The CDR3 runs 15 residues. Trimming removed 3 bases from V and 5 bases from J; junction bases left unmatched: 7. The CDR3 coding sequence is TGTGCCAGCAGCTCCGACAGGGGGTCGGGAGATACGCAGTATTTT. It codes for CASSSDRGSGDTQYF.

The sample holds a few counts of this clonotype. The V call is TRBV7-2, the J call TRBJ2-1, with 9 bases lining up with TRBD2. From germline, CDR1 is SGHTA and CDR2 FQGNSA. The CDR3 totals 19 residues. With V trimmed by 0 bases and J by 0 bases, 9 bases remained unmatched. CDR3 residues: CASSLAPNSGGSSYNEQFF. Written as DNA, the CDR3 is TGTGCCAGCAGCTTAGCACCTAATAGCGGGGGCAGCTCCTACAATGAGCAGTTCTTC.

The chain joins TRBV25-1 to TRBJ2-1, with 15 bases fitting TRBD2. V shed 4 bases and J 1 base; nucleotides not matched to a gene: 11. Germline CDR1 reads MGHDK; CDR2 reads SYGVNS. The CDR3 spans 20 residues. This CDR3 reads CASSAHLGLAGGRSYNEQFF. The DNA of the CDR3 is TGTGCCAGCAGTGCACACCTAGGACTAGCGGGGGGGCGGTCCTACAATGAGCAGTTCTTC.

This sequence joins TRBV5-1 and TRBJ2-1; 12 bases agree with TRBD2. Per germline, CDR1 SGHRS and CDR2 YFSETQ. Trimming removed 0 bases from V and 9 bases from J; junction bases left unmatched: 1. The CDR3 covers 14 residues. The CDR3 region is CASSLASGGVEQFF. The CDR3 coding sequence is TGCGCCAGCAGCTTGGCTAGCGGGGGGGTTGAGCAGTTCTTC.

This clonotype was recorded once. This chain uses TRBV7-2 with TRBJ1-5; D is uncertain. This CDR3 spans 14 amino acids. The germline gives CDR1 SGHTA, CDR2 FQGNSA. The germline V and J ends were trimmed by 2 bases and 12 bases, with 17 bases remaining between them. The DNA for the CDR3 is TGTGCCAGCAGCTTAAACCCCTGGGCCCCAATCCAGCATTTT. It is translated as CASSLNPWAPIQHF.

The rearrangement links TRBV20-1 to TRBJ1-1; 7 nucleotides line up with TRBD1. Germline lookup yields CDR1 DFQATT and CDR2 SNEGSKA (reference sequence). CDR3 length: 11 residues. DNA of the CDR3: TGCAGGACAGGGTTAGGCACTGAAGCTTTCTTT. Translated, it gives CRTGLGTEAFF.

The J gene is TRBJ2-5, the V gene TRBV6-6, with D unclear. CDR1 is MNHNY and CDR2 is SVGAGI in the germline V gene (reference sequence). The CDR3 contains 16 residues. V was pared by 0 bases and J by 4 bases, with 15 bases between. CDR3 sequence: CASSYSPRLRRETQYF. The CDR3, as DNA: TGTGCCAGCAGTTACTCGCCCAGGCTACGACGAGAGACCCAGTACTTC.

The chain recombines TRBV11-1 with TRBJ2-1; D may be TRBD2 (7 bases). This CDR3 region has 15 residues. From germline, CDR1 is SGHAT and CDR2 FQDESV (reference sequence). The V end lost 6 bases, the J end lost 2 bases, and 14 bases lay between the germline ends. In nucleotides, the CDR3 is TGTGCCAGCAGGGGGGGCGGGGGTACCTACAATGAGCAGTTCTTC. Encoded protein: CASRGGGGTYNEQFF.

The CDR3 nucleotides read TGTGCCAGCAACTTTGGGGGGAACACCGGGGAGCTGTTTTTT. It encodes CASNFGGNTGELFF. The chain recombines TRBV3-1 with TRBJ2-2; TRBD1 or TRBD2 may be the D gene (5 bases each). With 7 bases removed from V and 1 base from J, the gap between germline ends came to 10 bases. Looked up from germline, CDR1 is LGHDT and CDR2 is YNNKEL (reference sequence). The CDR3 is made up of 14 amino acids.

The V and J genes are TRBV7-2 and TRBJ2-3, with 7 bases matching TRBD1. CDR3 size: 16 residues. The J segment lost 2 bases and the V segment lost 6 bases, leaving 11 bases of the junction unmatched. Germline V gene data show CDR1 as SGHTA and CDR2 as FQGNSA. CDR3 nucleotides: TGTGCCAGCAGAATCGACACGACAGGGTCCACAGATACGCAGTATTTT. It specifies CASRIDTTGSTDTQYF.

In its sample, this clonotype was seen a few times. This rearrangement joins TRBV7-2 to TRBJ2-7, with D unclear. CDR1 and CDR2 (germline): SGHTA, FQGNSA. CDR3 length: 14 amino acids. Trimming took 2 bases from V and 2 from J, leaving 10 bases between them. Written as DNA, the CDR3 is TGTGCCAGCAGCTTACTGCAACCACCCTACGAGCAGTACTTC. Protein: CASSLLQPPYEQYF.

The CDR3 DNA reads TGTGCCAGCAGCTACCATCTGGGGCAGTACTTC. It codes for CASSYHLGQYF. The chain joins TRBV7-2 to TRBJ2-5; no definite D call. This CDR3 spans 11 amino acids. Germline loops: CDR1 SGHTA, CDR2 FQGNSA. V lost 4 bases to trimming and J lost 11 bases, with 11 bases between them.

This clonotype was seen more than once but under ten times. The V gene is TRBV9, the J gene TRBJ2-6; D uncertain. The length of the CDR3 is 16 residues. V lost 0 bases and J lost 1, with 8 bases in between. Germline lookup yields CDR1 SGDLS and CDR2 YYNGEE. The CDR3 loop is CASSVAPGSGANVLTF. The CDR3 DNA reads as TGTGCCAGCAGCGTAGCTCCGGGTTCTGGGGCCAACGTCCTGACTTTC.

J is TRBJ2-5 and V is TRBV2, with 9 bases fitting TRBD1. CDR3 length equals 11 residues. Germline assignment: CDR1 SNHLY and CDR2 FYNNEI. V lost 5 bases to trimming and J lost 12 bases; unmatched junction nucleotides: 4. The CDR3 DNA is TGTGCCAGCAGTCCCGACAGGGGGGAGTACTTC. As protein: CASSPDRGEYF.

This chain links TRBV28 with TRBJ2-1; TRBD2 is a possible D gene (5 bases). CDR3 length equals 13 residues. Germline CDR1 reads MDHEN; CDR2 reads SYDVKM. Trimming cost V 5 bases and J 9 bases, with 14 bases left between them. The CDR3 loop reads CASSPPGSFEQFF. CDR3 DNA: TGTGCCAGCAGTCCTCCGGGATCTTTTGAGCAGTTCTTC.

The CDR3 DNA follows: TGTGCCAGCAGCGTAGACCCAGCGGGGGGGCGAGAGACCCAGTACTTC. Protein: CASSVDPAGGRETQYF. This sequence joins TRBV9 and TRBJ2-7; 10 bases align to TRBD2. The DNA end is more similar to TRBJ2-5, so the J call may be wrong. This CDR3 is 16 amino acids long. Germline lookup yields CDR1 SGDLS and CDR2 YYNGEE.